Shown below are 15 T cell receptor beta chains from a single sample sequenced in a study of blood T cell repertoires in COVID-19. The protocol was immunoSEQ multiplex PCR, while the TCRdb copy is restricted to in-frame clones and leaves out a portion. This table holds 83,000 or so clones, over 70% found once. Source material: peripheral blood. All receptors come from a woman over 75 with acute or convalescent COVID-19.

The CDR3 sequence is CATSNGQDYGYTF. In DNA, the CDR3 is TGTGCCACCAGCAACGGACAAGACTATGGCTACACCTTC. The chain is built from TRBV15 and TRBJ1-2; weak D call: TRBD1 (5 bases). The ends were cut back, 4 bases at V and 3 bases at J, with 9 bases in the middle. Germline loops: CDR1 LNHNV, CDR2 YYDKDF (reference sequence). The CDR3 is 13 amino acids.

This clone occurred a few times. The chain employs TRBV2 and TRBJ2-1, with D unclear. CDR3 length: 15 amino acids. With 3 bases removed from V and 0 bases from J, the gap between germline ends came to 9 bases. Germline loops: CDR1 SNHLY, CDR2 FYNNEI. The CDR3 protein is CASSDGGYSYNEQFF. The CDR3 region has the DNA TGTGCCAGCAGTGACGGCGGTTACTCCTACAATGAGCAGTTCTTC.

The chain joins TRBV11-2 to TRBJ2-5; D is undetermined. Germline loops: CDR1 SGHAT, CDR2 FQNNGV. This CDR3 contains 12 residues. The V gene lost 3 bases and the J gene lost 5 bases, with 7 bases spanning the gap. The chain's CDR3 is CASSFGRETQYF. Here the CDR3 DNA reads TGTGCCAGCAGCTTCGGTCGGGAGACCCAGTACTTC.

The chain is built from TRBV5-8 and TRBJ1-2, with D possibly TRBD1 on 5 matching bases. From germline, CDR1 is SGHTS and CDR2 YDEGEE. CDR3 length equals 15 residues. V dropped 1 base and J dropped 1 base, with 11 bases sitting between them. The CDR3, as DNA: TGTGCCAGCAGCTTGTGGCAGGGCGTTAACTATGGCTACACCTTC. It encodes CASSLWQGVNYGYTF.

As DNA, the CDR3 is TGTGCCAGCAGCTTAAACGGACTACGCACAGATACGCAGTATTTT. Residues: CASSLNGLRTDTQYF. The chain employs TRBV11-3 and TRBJ2-3; D perhaps matches TRBD2 (6 bases). The CDR3 has 15 residues. Trimming took off 2 bases at V and 1 base at J, with 10 bases between the two ends. Germline V CDR1 and CDR2: SGHNT, YENEEA.

The rearrangement joins TRBV2 to TRBJ1-2; TRBD1 matches at 7 bases. CDR1 is SNHLY, CDR2 FYNNEI, per germline. V shed 6 bases and J 0 bases; nucleotides not matched to a gene: 4. The CDR3 contains 14 residues. The CDR3 protein is CASRTGTPNYGYTF. The DNA of the CDR3 is TGTGCCAGCAGGACAGGGACTCCTAACTATGGCTACACCTTC.

V usage is TRBV7-3 and J usage is TRBJ2-3; 12 positions match TRBD2. With 5 bases clipped from V and 3 bases from J, the junction kept 6 bases outside the gene matches. CDR1 SGHTA and CDR2 FQGTGA come from the germline V gene. This CDR3 has 16 residues. This chain's CDR3 is CASSQTSGRVTDTQYF. The CDR3 DNA follows: TGTGCCAGCAGCCAGACTAGCGGGAGAGTTACAGATACGCAGTATTTT.

The chain has TRBV5-1 and TRBJ2-2, with a possible D match to TRBD1 (6 bases). V was shortened by 5 bases and J by 1 base, with 15 bases between the two germline ends. Germline assignment: CDR1 SGHRS and CDR2 YFSETQ. This CDR3 comprises 16 residues. The CDR3 spells CASSFAGGWNTGELFF. CDR3 coding DNA: TGCGCCAGCAGTTTTGCTGGGGGCTGGAACACCGGGGAGCTGTTTTTT.

This clone turned up a few times. The gene calls are TRBV10-3 and TRBJ2-5; TRBD2 matches 10 bases. This CDR3 contains 15 residues. Germline lookup yields CDR1 ENHRY and CDR2 SYGVKD. Trimming at V came to 3 bases and at J to 2 bases, leaving 3 bases not matched to a gene. The CDR3 is CAISDTSGVQETQYF. Here the CDR3 DNA reads TGTGCCATCAGTGATACTAGCGGGGTGCAAGAGACCCAGTACTTC.

The gene calls are TRBV6-6 and TRBJ1-6, with D maybe TRBD1 (6 bases). Germline V gene data show CDR1 as MNHNY and CDR2 as SVGAGI (reference sequence). CDR3 length: 14 amino acids. Trimming removed 5 bases at V and 10 bases at J, with 15 bases between. The CDR3 coding sequence is TGTGCCAGCAGTCGGGAACAGGGCGAATCACCCCTCCACTTT. Protein: CASSREQGESPLHF.

The chain joins TRBV6-5 to TRBJ2-5, with 12 bases identical to TRBD1. The J segment lost 7 bases and the V segment lost 8 bases, leaving 11 bases of the junction unmatched. The CDR3 is made up of 15 amino acids. CDR1 is MNHEY and CDR2 is SVGAGI in the germline V gene. CDR3 in DNA: TGTGCCAGCGGGGGGACAGGGGGCCCGGGGTTGACCCAGTACTTC. It encodes CASGGTGGPGLTQYF.

V gene TRBV19 combines with J gene TRBJ2-7; 7 nucleotides line up with TRBD1. This CDR3 has 17 residues. Germline V gives CDR1 LNHDA, CDR2 SQIVND (reference sequence). After removal of 6 bases from V and 6 bases from J, the junction contained 20 bases not matched to a gene. The CDR3 protein is CASSTFSSGTVPLEQYF. DNA for the CDR3: TGTGCCAGTAGCACATTTAGCTCCGGGACAGTCCCTCTCGAGCAGTACTTC. Looking up the rest from reference TRBV19 and TRBJ2-7 gives the full variable domain: DGGITQSPKYLFRKEGQNVTLSCEQNLNHDAMYWYRQDPGQGLRLIYYSQIVNDFQKGDIAEGYSVSREKKESFPLTVTSAQKNPTAFYLCASSTFSSGTVPLEQYFGPGTRLTVT.

The chain is built from TRBV6-2 or TRBV6-3 and TRBJ2-7; a weak D match, TRBD2 (6 bases). V was shortened by 5 bases and J by 0 bases, with 14 bases between the two germline ends. This CDR3 comprises 15 residues. The germline V gene has CDR1 MNHEY and CDR2 SVGEGT. CDR3 loop: CASSVQRAFSYEQYF. The CDR3 DNA follows: TGTGCCAGCAGTGTTCAGCGGGCCTTCTCCTACGAGCAGTACTTC.

The table lists this clone with a count of one. J is TRBJ2-3 and V is TRBV9; 9 bases are a match to TRBD1. The CDR3 is 15 amino acids. V was clipped by 1 base and J by 2 bases; unmatched bases: 2. Germline lookup yields CDR1 SGDLS and CDR2 YYNGEE. CDR3 protein: CASSVRQGDTDTQYF. CDR3 nucleotides: TGTGCCAGCAGCGTAAGACAGGGGGACACAGATACGCAGTATTTT.

This clone was counted between two and nine times. The V call is TRBV3-1 (or the pseudogene TRBV3-2), the J call TRBJ2-7; TRBD2 matches at 8 bases. The CDR3 is 15 residues long. Germline V gives CDR1 LGHDT, CDR2 YNNKEL (reference sequence). Trimming at V came to 1 base and at J to 6 bases, leaving 8 bases not matched to a gene. CDR3 sequence reads: CASSQVSGGPSEQYF. The CDR3 DNA reads TGTGCCAGCAGCCAAGTATCGGGAGGGCCAAGCGAGCAGTACTTC.